This T cell receptor (beta chain) was sequenced for a study of blood T cell repertoires in COVID-19. Clones were read by immunoSEQ multiplex PCR, and TCRdb kept only the in-frame ones, dropping some. The repertoire holds around 380,000 clones, with about four fifths as singletons. The CDR3 consists of 15 residues. CDR1 SGHRS and CDR2 YFSETQ come from the germline V gene. V lost 4 bases to trimming and J lost 3 bases; unmatched junction nucleotides: 9. The clonotype was recovered from a human donor with acute or convalescent COVID-19. The donor label of this sample is uncertain. This chain joins TRBV5-1 and TRBJ1-2; TRBD1 agrees at 7 bases. Sequencing was done on a sample of peripheral blood. CDR3 residues: CASSQGGSRHYGYTF. The CDR3 region has the DNA TGCGCCAGCAGCCAGGGGGGATCTAGGCACTATGGCTACACCTTC.